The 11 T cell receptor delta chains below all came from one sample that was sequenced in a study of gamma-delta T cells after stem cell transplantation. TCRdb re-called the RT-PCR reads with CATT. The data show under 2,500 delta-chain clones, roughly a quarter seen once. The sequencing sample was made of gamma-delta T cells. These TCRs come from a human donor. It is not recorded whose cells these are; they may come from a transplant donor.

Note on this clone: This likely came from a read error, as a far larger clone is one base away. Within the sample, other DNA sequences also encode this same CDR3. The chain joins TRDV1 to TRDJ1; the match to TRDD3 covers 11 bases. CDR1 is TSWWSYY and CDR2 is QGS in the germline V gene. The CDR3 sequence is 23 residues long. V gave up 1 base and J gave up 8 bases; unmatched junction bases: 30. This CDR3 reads CALGEPLSEGLLLGDKTPKKLIF. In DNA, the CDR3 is TGTGCTCTTGGGGAACCACTTTCCGAGGGATTGCTACTGGGGGATAAAACACCGAAGAAACTCATCTTT.

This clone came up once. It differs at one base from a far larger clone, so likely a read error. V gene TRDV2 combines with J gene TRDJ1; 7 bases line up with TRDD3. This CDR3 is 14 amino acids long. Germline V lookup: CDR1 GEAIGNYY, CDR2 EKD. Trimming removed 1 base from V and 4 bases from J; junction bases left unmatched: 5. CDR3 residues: CACDTLTGDDKLIF. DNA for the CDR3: TGTGCCTGTGACACACTAACTGGGGACGATAAACTCATCTTT.

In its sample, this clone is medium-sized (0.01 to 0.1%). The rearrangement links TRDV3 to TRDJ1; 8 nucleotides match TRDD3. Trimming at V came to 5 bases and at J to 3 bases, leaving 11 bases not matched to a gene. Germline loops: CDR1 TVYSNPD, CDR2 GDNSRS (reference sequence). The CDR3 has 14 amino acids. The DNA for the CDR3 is TGTGCCGCTCCGTACTGGGGATACCCCGATAAACTCATCTTT. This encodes CAAPYWGYPDKLIF.

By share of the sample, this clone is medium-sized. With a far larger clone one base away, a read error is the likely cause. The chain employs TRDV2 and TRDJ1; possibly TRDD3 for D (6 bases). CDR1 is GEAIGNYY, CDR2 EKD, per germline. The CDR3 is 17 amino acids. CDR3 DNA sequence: TGTGCCCGTGACTCGGTCGTGGGGGCCCAGTACACCGATAAACTCATCTTT. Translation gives CARDSVVGAQYTDKLIF.

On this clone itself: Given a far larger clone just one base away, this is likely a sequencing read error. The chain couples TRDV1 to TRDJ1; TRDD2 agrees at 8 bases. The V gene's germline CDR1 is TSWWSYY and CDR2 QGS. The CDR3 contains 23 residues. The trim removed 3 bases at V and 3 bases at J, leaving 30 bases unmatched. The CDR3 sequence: CALGDTSRTSYKYWVKFADKLIF. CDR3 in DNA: TGTGCTCTTGGGGACACCTCGAGGACTTCCTACAAGTACTGGGTAAAGTTCGCCGATAAACTCATCTTT.

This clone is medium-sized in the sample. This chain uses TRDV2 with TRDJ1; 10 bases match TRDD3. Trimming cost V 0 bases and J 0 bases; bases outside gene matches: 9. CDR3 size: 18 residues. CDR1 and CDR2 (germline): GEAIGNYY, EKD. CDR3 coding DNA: TGTGCCTGTGACACCTTGCTGGGGGATAGTAGGAACACCGATAAACTCATCTTT. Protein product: CACDTLLGDSRNTDKLIF.

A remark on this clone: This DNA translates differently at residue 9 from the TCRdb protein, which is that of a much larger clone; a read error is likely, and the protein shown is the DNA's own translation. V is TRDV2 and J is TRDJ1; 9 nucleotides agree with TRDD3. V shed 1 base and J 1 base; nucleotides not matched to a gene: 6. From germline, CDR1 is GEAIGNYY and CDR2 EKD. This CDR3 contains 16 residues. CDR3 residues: CACDTVGDMRTDKLIF. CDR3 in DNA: TGTGCCTGTGACACGGTGGGGGATATGCGCACCGATAAACTCATCTTT.

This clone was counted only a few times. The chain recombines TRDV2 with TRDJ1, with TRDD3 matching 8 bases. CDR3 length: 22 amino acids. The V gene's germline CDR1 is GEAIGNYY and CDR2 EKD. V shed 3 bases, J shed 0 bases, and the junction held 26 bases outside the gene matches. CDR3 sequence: CACDSLMGYWGVGSQYTDKLIF. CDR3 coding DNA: TGTGCCTGTGACTCCCTTATGGGGTACTGGGGGGTCGGTTCTCAGTACACCGATAAACTCATCTTT.

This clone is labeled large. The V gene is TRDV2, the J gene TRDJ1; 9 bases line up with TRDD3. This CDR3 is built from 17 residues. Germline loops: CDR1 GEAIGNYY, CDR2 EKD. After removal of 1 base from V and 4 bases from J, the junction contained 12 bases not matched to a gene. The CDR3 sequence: CACDTLLLTGGRDKLIF. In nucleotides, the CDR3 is TGTGCCTGTGACACGCTACTCCTTACTGGGGGACGCGATAAACTCATCTTT.

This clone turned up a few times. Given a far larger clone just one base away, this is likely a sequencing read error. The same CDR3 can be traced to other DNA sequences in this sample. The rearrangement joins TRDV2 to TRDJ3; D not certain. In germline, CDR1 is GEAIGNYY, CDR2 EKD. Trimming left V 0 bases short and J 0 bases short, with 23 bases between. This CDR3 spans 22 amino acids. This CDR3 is CACDTAESLSAAGSWDTRQMFF. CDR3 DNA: TGTGCCTGTGACACCGCCGAGTCTCTCAGCGCCGCAGGCTCCTGGGACACCCGACAGATGTTTTTC.

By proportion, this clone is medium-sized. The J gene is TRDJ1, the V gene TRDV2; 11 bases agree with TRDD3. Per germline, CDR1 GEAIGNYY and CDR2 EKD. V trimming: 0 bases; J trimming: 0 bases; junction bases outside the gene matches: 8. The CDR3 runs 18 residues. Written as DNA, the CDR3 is TGTGCCTGTGACACCGTTGAGTGGGGGATACGCCACACCGATAAACTCATCTTT. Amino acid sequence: CACDTVEWGIRHTDKLIF.